Shown below are 3 T cell receptor beta chains from a single sample sequenced in a study of blood T cell repertoires in COVID-19. Assay: immunoSEQ multiplex PCR; the TCRdb copy retains only in-frame clones and omits some. The data show more than 90,000 clones, more than 60% seen once. The source material was peripheral blood. The receptors shown here come from a man in his fifties or sixties with acute or convalescent COVID-19.

The chain joins TRBV10-1 to TRBJ2-5; TRBD1 is a possible D gene (6 bases). There are 15 residues in the CDR3. V was cut by 0 bases and J by 2 bases, with 10 bases left in between. Per the germline V gene, CDR1 is WNHNN and CDR2 is SYGVQD (reference sequence). CDR3: CASSESRTEQETQYF. CDR3 sequence (DNA): TGCGCCAGCAGTGAGTCCAGGACAGAACAAGAGACCCAGTACTTC.

This sequence joins TRBV6-5 and TRBJ2-7, with D perhaps TRBD1 (6 bases). Germline-derived CDR1 and CDR2 are MNHEY and SVGAGI. Trimming removed 0 bases at V and 0 bases at J, with 12 bases between. The CDR3 is made up of 16 amino acids. The CDR3 spells CASSYSTGESSYEQYF. CDR3 nucleotides: TGTGCCAGCAGTTACTCGACAGGAGAGAGCTCCTACGAGCAGTACTTC.

This rearrangement joins TRBV9 to TRBJ2-3; 8 positions agree with TRBD2. This CDR3 has 16 amino acids. Germline V gene sequence: CDR1 SGDLS, CDR2 YYNGEE. Trimming at V came to 2 bases and at J to 2 bases, leaving 7 bases not matched to a gene. The CDR3 reads CASSVLGGGFTDTQYF. In DNA form, the CDR3 reads TGTGCCAGCAGCGTCCTTGGCGGGGGGTTCACAGATACGCAGTATTTT.